Below, one T cell receptor beta chain is given with its context. Its antigen is unknown. No per-base quality is available; no much larger clone lies one base away. Genomic DNA was isolated from the sorted cells so that the TCRbeta CDR3 region could be sequenced. TCRbeta CDR3 regions were sequenced using the immunoSEQ Assay. Here the immuneACCESS table is served through TCRdb, limited to in-frame sequences with V and J called. Missing clones are a known gap in these copies; in checked studies unresolved V genes cover under half, and the rest lacks a known reason. Across this sample there are 75,000 to 80,000 clones, with around 86% seen only once. Clones ranked in the top ten supply approximately 0.54% of the sample. The trial excluded patients who had a history of autoimmune disease or who were on systemic immunosuppression. Peripheral blood for TCR sequencing was drawn from every dose cohort at baseline, at cycle 4 day 1 and at cycle 7 day 1. The samples were taken from a phase I, first-in-human, multicenter, open-label dose-escalation trial of ivuxolimab. Adults with locally advanced or metastatic melanoma, renal cell, hepatocellular, or head and neck squamous cell carcinoma were enrolled in the trial. Before TCR sequencing, CD4+ T cells and CD8+ T cells were sorted from peripheral blood as separate populations.

The data originate from a study of OX40 agonist ivuxolimab in advanced cancers. For context, the study as a whole: Ivuxolimab was a fully human IgG2 agonistic monoclonal antibody targeting the costimulatory receptor OX40 (CD134). Of the approximately 50 patients in dose escalation, 19 had hepatocellular carcinoma, roughly 15 had melanoma, 9 had renal cell carcinoma and 9 had head and neck cancer. The paper reports the monotherapy dose-escalation portion (N of about 47 patients) of the phase I ivuxolimab trial. The purpose of peripheral TCRbeta sequencing was to test whether ivuxolimab changed TCR sequence diversity and led to clonal T-cell expansion. Partial responses were achieved by three dose-escalation patients, of whom one had hepatocellular carcinoma and two had cutaneous melanoma. Intravenous ivuxolimab was administered to patients every 2 weeks at six dose levels: 0.01, 0.1, 0.3, 1.5, 3 and 10 mg/kg. A male proportion of approximately 83% and a mean age of approximately 62 years, ranging from roughly 23 to 90, were recorded for the dose-escalation cohort. Prior anti-PD-1, anti-PD-L1 or anti-CTLA-4 therapy was permitted, and checkpoint inhibitors had been received by under 50% of dose-escalation patients.

The CDR3 numbers 13 residues from cysteine through phenylalanine. Only the CDR3 region is kept as DNA, spanning 39 bases read in frame from base 1. From V the trimming removes 7 bases and from J it removes 4 bases, while the gene matches leave 6 bases of the junction unaccounted for. Per the germline V gene, SQVTM is the CDR1 and ANQGSEA is the CDR2. What the research found in general, with its limitations: In the 0.1-3.0 mg/kg groups, partial responders had among the lowest normalized peripheral clonal expansion, particularly in CD8+ T cells. Low levels of normalized T-cell clonal expansion were also seen in some patients who did not respond. At doses of 0.1 to 3.0 mg/kg, clonal expansion of both CD4+ and CD8+ T cells in blood was seen between baseline and week 6. After ivuxolimab, more expanded clones were found on average in CD8+ T cells than in CD4+ T cells. The antigen specificity of the clonally expanded peripheral T cells was not determined.

This sequence originates from an adult with an advanced solid tumor such as melanoma, head and neck, liver or kidney cancer. Sequenced here: CD4+ or CD8+ T cells sorted from blood, sampled in a trial of the OX40 agonist ivuxolimab. This chain joins TRBV29-1 to TRBJ2-2; the junction holds 7 bases that match TRBD1. CDR3 protein: CSAGDRSTGELFF. In nucleotides, the sequence is TGCAGCGCTGGGGACAGATCCACCGGGGAGCTGTTTTTT.